Reported below is one TCR beta chain. Germline V CDR1 and CDR2: SGHRS, YFSETQ. There are 13 residues in the CDR3. Trimming pared 3 bases from V and 4 bases from J, leaving 10 bases between. As processed by the authors: The assay estimated nucleated cells by amplifying reference gene primers. Some clones are missing from TCRdb's copy, which holds only in-frame ones; the method was immunoSEQ multiplex PCR. That table supplies the V and J calls and clone size; D and trimming were determined from the DNA. The table lists tens of thousands of clones, around nine tenths of them singletons, with 4.5% to 7.5% in the top ten. This sample was taken from a study of blood T cell repertoires in COVID-19. On the study more broadly: Samples came from the United States, Italy and Spain, spanning acute and convalescent COVID-19. T cells, B-cell-depleted T cells, or PBMCs provided the cDNA or gDNA that served as material.

J is TRBJ1-2 and V is TRBV5-1; no reliable D call. This clonotype was obtained from a human donor in a cohort sampled during active COVID-19. The sequencing sample was made of peripheral blood. The CDR3 DNA reads TGCGCCAGCAGCTACACATTTTCCTATGGCTACACCTTC. Translation gives CASSYTFSYGYTF. The full variable domain, in which reference TRBV5-1 and TRBJ1-2 provide the parts outside the CDR3, is KAGVTQTPRYLIKTRGQQVTLSCSPISGHRSVSWYQQTPGQGLQFLFEYFSETQRNKGNFPGRFSGRQFSNSRSEMNVSTLELGDSALYLCASSYTFSYGYTFGSGTRLTVV.